This entry features one T cell receptor (beta chain) sequence. This sample stems from a study of blood T cell repertoires in COVID-19. About the research overall: Sites across the United States, Italy and Spain contributed samples from acute and convalescent COVID-19. The cDNA or gDNA used as material had been derived from T cells, B-cell-depleted T cells, or PBMCs.

This CDR3 contains 15 residues. The J segment lost 0 bases and the V segment lost 5 bases, leaving 5 bases of the junction unmatched. CDR1 MRHNA and CDR2 SNTAGT come from the germline V gene. TCRdb's copy holds only in-frame clones and misses some; the assay was immunoSEQ multiplex PCR. The data hold roughly 14,000 clones, with approximately 86% observed a single time. V usage is TRBV6-4 and J usage is TRBJ2-3; 7 bases map to TRBD2. This receptor was identified in a man aged 55 to 70 with acute or convalescent COVID-19. Material: peripheral blood. The CDR3 sequence: CASSLGGRSTDTQYF. The CDR3 DNA sequence: TGTGCCAGCAGTTTAGGCGGGAGAAGCACAGATACGCAGTATTTT.